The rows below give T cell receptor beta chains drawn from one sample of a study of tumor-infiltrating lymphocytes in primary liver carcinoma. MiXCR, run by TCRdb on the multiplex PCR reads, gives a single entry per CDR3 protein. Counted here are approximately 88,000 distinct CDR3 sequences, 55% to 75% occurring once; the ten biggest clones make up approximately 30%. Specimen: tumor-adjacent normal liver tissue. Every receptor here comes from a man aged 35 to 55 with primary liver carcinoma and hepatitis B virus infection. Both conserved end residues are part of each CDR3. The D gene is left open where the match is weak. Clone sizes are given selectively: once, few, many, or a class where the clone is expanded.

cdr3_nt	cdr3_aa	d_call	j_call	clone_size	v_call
TGCAGCGTTGAAGATCGGAAGCGAGCGGCGGGCGGTGAGCAGTTCTTC	CSVEDRKRAAGGEQFF	-	TRBJ2-1	-	TRBV29-1
TGTGCCATCAGTGGCGCCCGGACTAGCGGGAGTCCAAGGTCCTACAATGAGCAGTTCTTC	CAISGARTSGSPRSYNEQFF	TRBD2	TRBJ2-1	many	TRBV10-3
TGTGCCAGCAGCTTAGAGCCTCCTGGACAGGCCTCCTACGAGCAATACTTC	CASSLEPPGQASYEQYF	TRBD1	TRBJ2-7	-	TRBV11-2
TGTGCCAGCGGCTTAGAGGTTAGGGACGAAATGCTGTTTTTT	CASGLEVRDEMLFF	-	TRBJ1-4	-	TRBV11-2
TGTGACAGCAACCCAGACGCCGGGGAGCTGTTTTTT	CDSNPDAGELFF	-	TRBJ2-2	few	TRBV11-3
TGTGCTAGTAGTCCTCCGGGGGCCACGAACACAGGGGAGCTGCTATTT	CASSPPGATNTGELLF	-	TRBJ2-2	-	TRBV12-5
TGTGCCAGCAGTGAACTAACGGGAGGCACAGGTACGCAGTATTTT	CASSELTGGTGTQYF	TRBD2	TRBJ2-3	-	TRBV6-1
TGTGCCTGGAGCCCCGGGACTAGCGGGAGCCATGAGCAGTTCTTC	CAWSPGTSGSHEQFF	TRBD2	TRBJ2-1	-	TRBV30
TGCGCCAGAAGCCAATGGGACGGCTCCTACGAGCAGTACTTC	CARSQWDGSYEQYF	-	TRBJ2-7	-	TRBV4-1
TGCGCCAGCAGCCAAGATCGGGACAGGGGTTGGACGGAGACCCAGTACTTC	CASSQDRDRGWTETQYF	TRBD1	TRBJ2-5	many	TRBV4-1
TGTGCCAGCAGTTTCCAGGGGGCGGTACAGTACTTC	CASSFQGAVQYF	TRBD1	TRBJ2-7	medium-sized	TRBV12-3/TRBV12-4
TGCAGCTCTGACGCCGGTTGGCCCGACACGGATACGCAGTATTTT	CSSDAGWPDTDTQYF	-	TRBJ2-3	-	TRBV29-1
TGTGCTAGCAGTACTAGCGAGGGCACAGACACGCAGTATTTT	CASSTSEGTDTQYF	TRBD2	TRBJ2-3	-	TRBV11-3
TGTGCCAGCAGCTTAGAAAGAGGCACAGATACGCAGTATTTT	CASSLERGTDTQYF	-	TRBJ2-3	large	TRBV11-2
TGTGTCAGCAGCCGGGGGAGGCTGAGAGAGACCCAGTACTTC	CVSSRGRLRETQYF	-	TRBJ2-5	-	TRBV11-2
TGTGTTAGCAGCTCTACAGGGGGCCGGAGGTATGAGCAGTACTTC	CVSSSTGGRRYEQYF	TRBD1	TRBJ2-7	-	TRBV11-2
TGTGCCAGCAGCTTTCGCCCCTCGAGCAGGTTAAGCTCCTACGAGCAGTACTTC	CASSFRPSSRLSSYEQYF	-	TRBJ2-7	-	TRBV11-1
TGTGCCAGCAGCACAGGGGAAATCCATGAGCAGTTCTTC	CASSTGEIHEQFF	TRBD1	TRBJ2-1	many	TRBV12-3/TRBV12-4
TGTGCCAGCAGCCCGGCCAGCGGGAGCGGCTACGAGCAGTACTTC	CASSPASGSGYEQYF	TRBD2	TRBJ2-7	many	TRBV4-2
TGTGCCAGCGGCCTAGGAGTGAGGGATACGCAGTATTTT	CASGLGVRDTQYF	-	TRBJ2-3	-	TRBV11-2
TGTGCCAACAGCTTAGGTGGTGCAGGTACCCTCTATGGCTACACATTC	CANSLGGAGTLYGYTF	-	TRBJ1-2	few	TRBV11-2
TGCACCTCAGGCCAGGGGGCTGGGGCCAACGTCCTGACTTTC	CTSGQGAGANVLTF	TRBD1	TRBJ2-6	-	TRBV5-1
TGTGCCGGCAGTGAATCCACGGGGACCGACAAGCAGTACTTC	CAGSESTGTDKQYF	-	TRBJ2-7	-	TRBV6-1
TGTGCCCGTAGTTACAGGGGCCATCGGTACTTC	CARSYRGHRYF	TRBD1	TRBJ2-4	-	TRBV5-5
TGTGCAAGCAGTGACCTCATCGGGACGGGTAGAGAGACCCAGCACTTC	CASSDLIGTGRETQHF	-	TRBJ2-5	-	TRBV6-1
TGTGCCAGCAGTTACTCTGGCGGTAAAACCTACGAGCAGTACTTC	CASSYSGGKTYEQYF	-	TRBJ2-7	many	TRBV6-2/TRBV6-3
TGTGCCAGCAGCTTAGCGGGAGGGCCGAATGAGCAGTTCTTC	CASSLAGGPNEQFF	TRBD2	TRBJ2-1	many	TRBV5-6
TGTGCCGGCAGTGTGTCTCCGGGACTAGCGGGCGGAATAACAGATACGCAGTATTTT	CAGSVSPGLAGGITDTQYF	TRBD2	TRBJ2-3	-	TRBV12-3/TRBV12-4
TGTGCCAGCCGTGAGTCGCGGGGGGGCCCGAGAAGCTCCTACATTGAGCAGTTCTTT	CASRESRGGPRSSYIEQFF	TRBD2	TRBJ2-1	once	TRBV2
TGCGCCAGCAGTCGAGAACGGGACAGGCGCTACGAGCAGTACTTC	CASSRERDRRYEQYF	TRBD1	TRBJ2-7	-	TRBV4-1
TGCGCCAGCAGCCAAGGGGTCCTACCCGGGGAGCTGTTTTTT	CASSQGVLPGELFF	-	TRBJ2-2	many	TRBV4-1
TGTGCCAGCAGGTACACAGGGACTAGCGGGAGGGCCGACACAGATACGCAGTATTTT	CASRYTGTSGRADTDTQYF	TRBD2	TRBJ2-3	many	TRBV4-2
TGTGCCAGCAGAGGACAGGACCGGAACACTGAAGCTTTCTTT	CASRGQDRNTEAFF	TRBD1	TRBJ1-1	-	TRBV11-1
TGCAGTGCTGCGGTGGGCATGAACACTGAAGCTTTCTTT	CSAAVGMNTEAFF	-	TRBJ1-1	-	TRBV29-1
TGTGCCAGCAGTTTTCGTGCAGGCCAGGCTGGCTACACCTTC	CASSFRAGQAGYTF	-	TRBJ1-2	many	TRBV12-3/TRBV12-4
TGCGCCAGCAGCCCCGAGACTAGCGGGAACTACGAGCAGTATTTC	CASSPETSGNYEQYF	TRBD2	TRBJ2-7	-	TRBV10-1
TGTGCCAGCAGTCCAGGACTCTTTCTCACAGATACGCAGTATTTT	CASSPGLFLTDTQYF	-	TRBJ2-3	many	TRBV28
TGCATCGTTACTCAGGGGCCGGATCAGCCCCAGCATTTT	CIVTQGPDQPQHF	-	TRBJ1-5	-	TRBV29-1
TGCGCCAGCAGCTCCAACAGGGGCGGAATGAGCGGCTTCACCTTC	CASSSNRGGMSGFTF	TRBD1	TRBJ1-2	-	TRBV5-1
TGTGCCAGCAGTTCCGGTGAGCAGTTTTTC	CASSSGEQFF	-	TRBJ2-1	few	TRBV12-3/TRBV12-4
TGTGCCAGCAGCTGGCCCCATGATCAGCCCCGGCATTTT	CASSWPHDQPRHF	-	TRBJ1-5	-	TRBV7-9
TGCGCCAGCATCTTGGGGGGAGGCTCGACTGAAGCTTTCTTT	CASILGGGSTEAFF	-	TRBJ1-1	-	TRBV5-1
TGCAGCGTTGAGGTGAACAATGAGCAGTTCTTC	CSVEVNNEQFF	-	TRBJ2-1	many	TRBV29-1
TGTGCCAGCAGAGAGTTTGAGCGGGAGTTCAATGAGCAGTTCTTC	CASREFEREFNEQFF	TRBD2	TRBJ2-1	-	TRBV2
TGTGCCGGCAGATTAGATAAAGGATCTCTATGGGAGACCCAGTACTTC	CAGRLDKGSLWETQYF	-	TRBJ2-5	-	TRBV11-2
TGTGACACCAGCAGAGTCGGGGGGCTTTTGGAGACCCAGTACTTC	CDTSRVGGLLETQYF	-	TRBJ2-5	-	TRBV15
TGTGCCAGCACTTCGGTCCAGGGGGTAGATACACGGTATTTT	CASTSVQGVDTRYF	TRBD1	TRBJ2-3	-	TRBV6-1
TGCGCCAGCAGCTTGGTTCAGGGAACGGGCCCAGGTGAGCAGTTCTTC	CASSLVQGTGPGEQFF	-	TRBJ2-1	few	TRBV5-1
TGTGCTAGCAGTTATGCGCTAGCGAGTGGTGAGCAGTACTTC	CASSYALASGEQYF	-	TRBJ2-7	-	TRBV6-6
TGTGCCAGCAGTTACTCGGAGTCCTACGAGCAGTACTTC	CASSYSESYEQYF	-	TRBJ2-7	many	TRBV6-2/TRBV6-3
TGTGCCAGCAGTTATGCTGGGACGTTTTACAACGAGCAGCTCTTC	CASSYAGTFYNEQLF	-	TRBJ2-1	-	TRBV6-2/TRBV6-3
TGTACCAGCCGTGGGTCACGGGGGGGCCCGAGAAGCTCCTACAATGAGCAGTTCTTC	CTSRGSRGGPRSSYNEQFF	TRBD2	TRBJ2-1	-	TRBV2
TGTGCCAGCAGCTCCTGGTCACTAGTGGGAGCCCGCACAGATACGCAGTATTTT	CASSSWSLVGARTDTQYF	-	TRBJ2-3	-	TRBV5-5
TGCGCCAGCAGCCTCCCGCCCCCCCCCAACTTCTACGAGCAGTACTTC	CASSLPPPPNFYEQYF	-	TRBJ2-7	once	TRBV4-1
TGCGTCAGCAGCCGGGAACCGACCGGGACAGGGGATCAGCCCCAGCATTTT	CVSSREPTGTGDQPQHF	TRBD1	TRBJ1-5	-	TRBV5-1
TGTGCCAGCAGCTCGCGGGACTCAATCTACGAGCAGTACTTC	CASSSRDSIYEQYF	-	TRBJ2-7	medium-sized	TRBV11-1
TGTGCCAGCAGCTTGCACAGTGAATCAGTGGAGCTGTCTTTT	CASSLHSESVELSF	-	TRBJ2-2	few	TRBV11-2
TGTGCCAGCAGCCCCGGACTAGCGTCTAGCACAGATACGCAGTATTTT	CASSPGLASSTDTQYF	TRBD2	TRBJ2-3	few	TRBV9